These 30 T cell receptor beta chains share one sample of origin, sequenced in a study of blood T cell repertoires in COVID-19. The protocol was immunoSEQ multiplex PCR, while the TCRdb copy is restricted to in-frame clones and leaves out a portion. The sample shows 100,000 or so clones, 85% of them seen only once. The sequenced sample was peripheral blood. The source is a man aged 55-75 years with acute or convalescent COVID-19.

This chain joins TRBV19 and TRBJ2-3, with 7 bases identical to TRBD1. Per the germline V gene, CDR1 is LNHDA and CDR2 is SQIVND (reference sequence). The CDR3 is made up of 14 amino acids. With V trimmed by 7 bases and J by 0 bases, 4 bases remained unmatched. The CDR3 DNA follows: TGTGCCAGTAAGGGACAGATTAGCACAGATACGCAGTATTTT. This codes for CASKGQISTDTQYF.

The chain couples TRBV11-2 to TRBJ2-7, with a tentative D call TRBD1 (6 bases). Trimming removed 5 bases at V and 2 bases at J, with 13 bases between. Germline V lookup: CDR1 SGHAT, CDR2 FQNNGV. There are 14 residues in the CDR3. CDR3 coding DNA: TGTGCCAGCAGCGCGCATCAGGGGCCCTACGAGCAGTACTTC. Protein: CASSAHQGPYEQYF.

The chain couples TRBV11-2 to TRBJ2-7, with TRBD1 matching over 10 bases. The CDR3 has 15 amino acids. Germline lookup yields CDR1 SGHAT and CDR2 FQNNGV. V was clipped by 5 bases and J by 0 bases; unmatched bases: 4. The CDR3 loop reads CASSPTGGLSYEQYF. CDR3 coding DNA: TGTGCCAGCAGCCCGACAGGGGGCCTCTCCTACGAGCAGTACTTC.

This clone was seen once. V gene TRBV6-4 combines with J gene TRBJ2-4; TRBD2 agrees at 8 bases. Germline V gene data show CDR1 as MRHNA and CDR2 as SNTAGT. The ends lost 4 bases at V and 0 bases at J; junction bases unmatched: 2. The CDR3 covers 15 residues. The CDR3 here is CASSAAGGAKNIQYF. CDR3 DNA sequence: TGTGCCAGCAGTGCCGCGGGGGGAGCCAAAAACATTCAGTACTTC.

The CDR3 is CASSLVGTVQETQYF. The CDR3 coding sequence is TGTGCCAGCAGCTTAGTAGGGACAGTTCAAGAGACCCAGTACTTC. J is TRBJ2-5 and V is TRBV7-8, with 7 bases aligning to TRBD1. The CDR3 is 15 residues long. The germline gives CDR1 SGHVS, CDR2 FQNEAQ. V trimming: 1 base; J trimming: 2 bases; junction bases outside the gene matches: 4.

The chain couples TRBV2 to TRBJ2-5; 7 positions agree with TRBD1. Germline-derived CDR1 and CDR2 are SNHLY and FYNNEI. This CDR3 region has 14 residues. J lost 3 bases, V lost 2 bases, and 3 bases had no gene match. CDR3 sequence (DNA): TGTGCCAGCAGTGAAAACAGGGGAAAAGAGACCCAGTACTTC. This codes for CASSENRGKETQYF.

CDR3 DNA: TGTGCCAGCTCACAAGGACTAGCGGGGAGCTACGAGCAGTACTTC. Protein sequence: CASSQGLAGSYEQYF. This sequence joins TRBV18 and TRBJ2-7, with 12 bases fitting TRBD2. V trimming: 4 bases; J trimming: 3 bases; junction bases outside the gene matches: 4. Germline assignment: CDR1 KGHSH and CDR2 LQKENI. This CDR3 has 15 amino acids.

The genes are TRBV14 and TRBJ2-2; 7 nucleotides align to TRBD2. V was clipped by 4 bases and J by 6 bases; unmatched bases: 2. CDR1 and CDR2 (germline): SGHDN, FVKESK. The length of the CDR3 is 13 residues. This CDR3 is CASSPGGSGELFF. The CDR3, as DNA: TGTGCCAGCAGCCCGGGGGGATCCGGGGAGCTGTTTTTT.

The chain is built from TRBV19 and TRBJ2-7; D perhaps matches TRBD1 (5 bases). V was pared by 5 bases and J by 0 bases, with 11 bases between. Germline V gene sequence: CDR1 LNHDA, CDR2 SQIVND (reference sequence). This CDR3 has 14 amino acids. The CDR3 nucleotides read TGTGCCAGTAGTGCATCAAGGGGCTCCTACGAGCAGTACTTC. Translated: CASSASRGSYEQYF.

V and J are TRBV6-4 and TRBJ1-1; 8 bases are shared with TRBD1. The V and J ends lost 4 bases and 4 bases, in that order; junction bases with no gene match: 20. Germline V gives CDR1 MRHNA, CDR2 SNTAGT. This CDR3 region has 19 residues. DNA for the CDR3: TGTGCCAGCAGTGCCCAGGCGGGAATCAGGGGGCGGGTTAGCACTGAAGCTTTCTTT. This encodes CASSAQAGIRGRVSTEAFF.

The chain carries TRBV12-3 or TRBV12-4 and TRBJ1-1; 7 bases fit TRBD1. The trim removed 8 bases at V and 5 bases at J, leaving 5 bases unmatched. This CDR3 contains 12 residues. In nucleotides, the CDR3 is TGTGCCAGCCGGGACAGCGGTACTGAAGCTTTCTTT. Residues: CASRDSGTEAFF.

This chain joins TRBV6-6 and TRBJ2-4; TRBD2 agrees at 12 bases. The J segment lost 1 base and the V segment lost 5 bases, leaving 9 bases of the junction unmatched. CDR3 length equals 18 residues. Germline CDR1 MNHNY, CDR2 SVGAGI (reference sequence). CDR3 sequence reads: CASSLTSGGGGAKNIQYF. The CDR3 DNA reads TGTGCCAGCAGTCTGACTAGCGGGGGCGGTGGGGCCAAAAACATTCAGTACTTC.

This clone was counted only a few times. The gene calls are TRBV6-5 and TRBJ1-1; a possible D gene is TRBD1 (6 bases). With 8 bases removed from V and 0 bases from J, the gap between germline ends came to 10 bases. The CDR3 spans 13 residues. Germline V gene sequence: CDR1 MNHEY, CDR2 SVGAGI. The CDR3 protein is CASGEGVNTEAFF. Here the CDR3 DNA reads TGTGCCAGCGGGGAGGGGGTGAACACTGAAGCTTTCTTT.

The chain couples TRBV4-2 to TRBJ1-1; D uncertain. Trimming removed 1 base from V and 2 bases from J, with 11 bases in between. The germline V gene has CDR1 LGHNA and CDR2 YNFKEQ. This CDR3 is built from 15 residues. Here the CDR3 DNA reads TGTGCCAGCAGCCAAGGTCAGGTGGCCAACACTGAAGCTTTCTTT. This translates into CASSQGQVANTEAFF.

Notes on this clone: The same CDR3 arises from other DNA sequences in this sample as well. V usage is TRBV11-2 and J usage is TRBJ2-5; D perhaps matches TRBD2 (6 bases). Per germline, CDR1 SGHAT and CDR2 FQNNGV. The CDR3 is made up of 13 amino acids. Trimming removed 3 bases at V and 1 base at J, with 6 bases between. CDR3 region: CASSLGLQETQYF. As DNA, the CDR3 is TGTGCCAGCAGCTTGGGACTCCAAGAGACCCAGTACTTC.

The V call is TRBV6-5, the J call TRBJ2-7, with 10 bases identical to TRBD1. Germline V gene lookup returns CDR1 MNHEY and CDR2 SVGAGI. This CDR3 is built from 15 residues. With 6 bases clipped from V and 4 bases from J, the junction kept 9 bases outside the gene matches. CDR3 nucleotides: TGTGCCAGCAGGATGACCGGGACAGGGGTTTACGAGCAGTACTTC. Amino acid sequence: CASRMTGTGVYEQYF.

This clone has a handful of counts. The chain couples TRBV7-8 to TRBJ1-5, with D tentatively TRBD1 (5 bases). The CDR3 consists of 14 residues. Germline V gene lookup returns CDR1 SGHVS and CDR2 FQNEAQ. The V and J ends lost 3 bases and 3 bases respectively, with 9 bases between them. This chain's CDR3 is CASSFLGDNQPQHF. As DNA, the CDR3 is TGTGCCAGCAGCTTTTTAGGGGACAATCAGCCCCAGCATTTT.

The chain uses TRBV15 and TRBJ2-3; possibly TRBD2 for D (6 bases). CDR1 LNHNV and CDR2 YYDKDF come from the germline V gene (reference sequence). V lost 5 bases and J lost 0, with 12 bases in between. CDR3 length equals 15 residues. CDR3 region: CATSGRGTSTDTQYF. As DNA, the CDR3 is TGTGCCACCAGCGGCCGGGGGACTAGCACAGATACGCAGTATTTT. Drawing the rest from reference TRBV15 and TRBJ2-3, the complete variable domain is DAMVIQNPRYQVTQFGKPVTLSCSQTLNHNVMYWYQQKSSQAPKLLFHYYDKDFNNEADTPDNFQSRRPNTSFCFLDIRSPGLGDTAMYLCATSGRGTSTDTQYFGPGTRLTVL.

This clone has just one count. The V and J genes are TRBV13 and TRBJ2-7; TRBD1 matches 7 bases. Germline V gene lookup returns CDR1 PRHDT and CDR2 FYEKMQ (reference sequence). This CDR3 has 15 amino acids. Losses at the gene ends were 0 bases for V and 3 bases for J; bases not matched to a gene: 5. In nucleotides, the CDR3 is TGTGCCAGCAGCTTAGGGGGACAGCGGTTCTACGAGCAGTACTTC. Translated, it gives CASSLGGQRFYEQYF.

The chain recombines TRBV19 with TRBJ2-2, with 7 bases lining up with TRBD1. This CDR3 spans 14 amino acids. The J segment lost 3 bases and the V segment lost 2 bases, leaving 0 bases of the junction unmatched. The germline gives CDR1 LNHDA, CDR2 SQIVND (reference sequence). The CDR3 nucleotides read TGTGCCAGTAGTATACAGGGGGACACCGGGGAGCTGTTTTTT. Amino acid sequence: CASSIQGDTGELFF.

Only one count was recorded for this clone. J is TRBJ2-1 and V is TRBV3-1 (or the pseudogene TRBV3-2); 9 nucleotides align to TRBD2. Trimming cost V 1 base and J 13 bases; bases outside gene matches: 8. Germline loops: CDR1 LGHDT, CDR2 YNNKEL (reference sequence). This CDR3 is 14 amino acids long. As DNA, the CDR3 is TGTGCCAGCAGCCAAGGGTCTCCGCGGGAGGGACAGTTCTTC. Its translation: CASSQGSPREGQFF.

The chain links TRBV19 to TRBJ2-6, with a tentative D call TRBD1 (6 bases). Deletions cut 2 bases from V and 4 bases from J, with 9 bases between. The germline V gene encodes CDR1 LNHDA and CDR2 SQIVND (reference sequence). This CDR3 is built from 15 residues. In DNA, the CDR3 is TGTGCCAGTAGTATACCCGGACAGGGGGCCAACGTCCTGACTTTC. Translating gives CASSIPGQGANVLTF. The full variable domain, with the rest looked up from reference TRBV19 and TRBJ2-6, is DGGITQSPKYLFRKEGQNVTLSCEQNLNHDAMYWYRQDPGQGLRLIYYSQIVNDFQKGDIAEGYSVSREKKESFPLTVTSAQKNPTAFYLCASSIPGQGANVLTFGAGSRLTVL.

The chain recombines TRBV4-2 with TRBJ1-3; D not resolved. Per germline, CDR1 LGHNA and CDR2 YNFKEQ. The V end was cut by 3 bases, the J end by 0 bases, with 6 bases between. The CDR3 sequence is 14 residues long. Here the CDR3 DNA reads TGTGCCAGCAGCCAGATAGACTCTGGAAACACCATATATTTT. This translates into CASSQIDSGNTIYF.

V usage is TRBV6-5 and J usage is TRBJ1-1; 7 bases are shared with TRBD1. The CDR3 loop spans 14 amino acids. Trimming took 7 bases from V and 3 from J; bases not matched to a gene: 8. CDR1 is MNHEY and CDR2 is SVGAGI in the germline V gene. CDR3 in DNA: TGTGCCAGCACTCGAGGGGGCCCGGACACTGAAGCTTTCTTT. This gives the protein CASTRGGPDTEAFF.

The rearrangement links TRBV11-2 to TRBJ2-5, with 9 bases identical to TRBD1. CDR3 length equals 15 residues. V was pared by 4 bases and J by 5 bases, with 8 bases of the junction left unmatched. Germline lookup yields CDR1 SGHAT and CDR2 FQNNGV. CDR3 sequence (DNA): TGTGCCAGCAGCTGGGGAACAGGGGGCGGGGAGACCCAGTACTTC. Its translation is CASSWGTGGGETQYF. Complete variable domain (other parts from reference TRBV11-2 and TRBJ2-5): EAGVAQSPRYKIIEKRQSVAFWCNPISGHATLYWYQQILGQGPKLLIQFQNNGVVDDSQLPKDRFSAERLKGVDSTLKIQPAKLEDSAVYLCASSWGTGGGETQYFGPGTRLLVL.

This chain joins TRBV15 and TRBJ2-1; TRBD2 matches 8 bases. Germline V CDR1 and CDR2: LNHNV, YYDKDF (reference sequence). Losses at the gene ends were 0 bases for V and 7 bases for J; bases not matched to a gene: 20. The CDR3 loop spans 20 amino acids. The chain's CDR3 is CATSRDQGLAGPRTRNEQFF. The CDR3 region has the DNA TGTGCCACCAGCAGAGATCAAGGACTAGCAGGACCAAGAACTCGTAATGAGCAGTTCTTC.

The rearrangement joins TRBV15 to TRBJ2-7; 13 nucleotides line up with TRBD2. V gave up 3 bases and J gave up 4 bases; unmatched junction bases: 3. The CDR3 has 15 amino acids. Looked up from germline, CDR1 is LNHNV and CDR2 is YYDKDF (reference sequence). The CDR3 DNA reads as TGTGCCACCAGCAGTAAACTAGCGGGGGGGTACGAGCAGTACTTC. Translating it yields CATSSKLAGGYEQYF.

The V gene is TRBV10-1, the J gene TRBJ1-1, with a possible D match to TRBD1 (6 bases). Trimming removed 4 bases at V and 5 bases at J, with 14 bases between. Germline-derived CDR1 and CDR2 are WNHNN and SYGVQD (reference sequence). The CDR3 runs 14 residues. CDR3 in amino acids: CASSVGKQGTEAFF. The CDR3 nucleotides read TGCGCCAGCAGTGTAGGGAAACAGGGAACTGAAGCTTTCTTT.

The rearrangement links TRBV19 to TRBJ2-4; 10 bases align to TRBD1. The CDR3 contains 17 residues. The germline V gene encodes CDR1 LNHDA and CDR2 SQIVND (reference sequence). J lost 0 bases, V lost 6 bases, and 8 bases had no gene match. CDR3: CASRETDRGLAKNIQYF. The DNA for the CDR3 is TGTGCCAGTAGGGAGACAGACAGGGGGCTAGCCAAAAACATTCAGTACTTC.

The chain is built from TRBV19 and TRBJ1-5; no reliable D call. This CDR3 has 13 amino acids. CDR1 LNHDA and CDR2 SQIVND come from the germline V gene (reference sequence). The V end was cut by 5 bases, the J end by 1 base, with 6 bases between. The CDR3 DNA reads TGTGCCAGTAGTGAACAGAGCAATCAGCCCCAGCATTTT. Its translation is CASSEQSNQPQHF.